These 21 T cell receptor beta chains came from one sample sequenced in a study of T cells in localized non-small cell lung cancer. Repertoires were generated with immunoSEQ multiplex PCR, while TCRdb's copy carries only in-frame clones and drops some. Among 2,000 to 3,000 clones listed, 37% were seen once. This specimen consisted of normal lung tissue next to the tumor, obtained before any cancer treatment. The receptors originated from a woman aged 35-75 years with stage II squamous cell lung carcinoma.

This clone was seen a handful of times. The genes are TRBV10-3 and TRBJ1-1; 10 nucleotides agree with TRBD1. Germline V lookup: CDR1 ENHRY, CDR2 SYGVKD. The J segment lost 11 bases and the V segment lost 5 bases, leaving 14 bases of the junction unmatched. This CDR3 has 15 amino acids. The CDR3 nucleotides are TGTGCCATCAGTTTTACCGGGACAGGGGCTGATACGGCTTTCTTT. This encodes CAISFTGTGADTAFF.

The chain combines TRBV19 with TRBJ2-2, with D unclear. The V and J ends lost 4 bases and 0 bases respectively, with 3 bases between them. The CDR3 sequence is 13 residues long. Germline CDR1 LNHDA, CDR2 SQIVND (reference sequence). In DNA form, the CDR3 reads TGTGCCAGTAGTAACCCGAACACCGGGGAGCTGTTTTTT. As protein: CASSNPNTGELFF.

This clone was seen only a few times. This chain connects TRBV11-3 to TRBJ2-7; 7 bases align to TRBD2. This CDR3 has 15 residues. Germline V lookup: CDR1 SGHNT, CDR2 YENEEA. V shed 5 bases and J 4 bases; nucleotides not matched to a gene: 11. DNA of the CDR3: TGTGCCAGCAGCCAAGCTAGCGGAAATACTTACGAGCAGTACTTC. Its protein product is CASSQASGNTYEQYF.

This clone appeared once. The V gene is TRBV29-1, the J gene TRBJ1-1, with D unresolved. Trimming removed 4 bases from V and 1 base from J, with 7 bases in between. The germline CDR1 and CDR2 sequences are SQVTM and ANQGSEA. This CDR3 is 12 amino acids long. The CDR3 here is CSVAMGNTEAFF. CDR3 DNA sequence: TGCAGCGTTGCAATGGGGAACACTGAAGCTTTCTTT.

By share, this clone counts as medium-sized. The chain is built from TRBV11-3 and TRBJ1-2, with a tentative D call TRBD1 (5 bases). The V gene lost 4 bases and the J gene lost 0 bases, with 12 bases spanning the gap. CDR3 length: 15 residues. CDR1 is SGHNT, CDR2 YENEEA, per germline. The CDR3 DNA sequence: TGTGCCAGCAGCTCTCCGGGGCCTACTAACTATGGCTACACCTTC. Amino acids: CASSSPGPTNYGYTF.

The chain uses TRBV14 and TRBJ1-4, with 9 bases fitting TRBD1. The V gene end was trimmed by 0 bases and the J gene end by 7 bases; junction bases not matched to a gene: 15. CDR1 is SGHDN, CDR2 FVKESK, per germline. This CDR3 comprises 19 residues. CDR3 sequence (DNA): TGTGCCAGCAGCCAAGAAAAAGTAAGTCCTGGGACAGGGTTTGAAAAACTGTTTTTT. This gives the protein CASSQEKVSPGTGFEKLFF.

The gene calls are TRBV19 and TRBJ1-1; D possibly corresponds to TRBD1 (5 bases). This CDR3 comprises 16 residues. The V end lost 3 bases, the J end lost 2 bases, and 16 bases lay between the germline ends. Per the germline V gene, CDR1 is LNHDA and CDR2 is SQIVND (reference sequence). CDR3: CASSILKAGRNTEAFF. The CDR3 nucleotides are TGTGCCAGTAGTATCCTCAAAGCAGGGAGAAACACTGAAGCTTTCTTT.

The chain combines TRBV11-3 with TRBJ2-3, with TRBD2 matching 8 bases. With 0 bases clipped from V and 5 bases from J, the junction kept 4 bases outside the gene matches. The germline CDR1 and CDR2 sequences are SGHNT and YENEEA. The CDR3 loop spans 15 amino acids. CDR3 nucleotide sequence: TGTGCCAGCAGCTTAGACAGCGGGGGAGGAGATACGCAGTATTTT. This gives the protein CASSLDSGGGDTQYF.

V and J are TRBV28 and TRBJ1-1, with a tentative D call TRBD1 (5 bases). CDR1 and CDR2 from the germline V gene are MDHEN and SYDVKM. V was shortened by 6 bases and J by 5 bases, with 19 bases between the two germline ends. This CDR3 is 15 amino acids long. This chain's CDR3 is CASRLTGTLSTEAFF. In DNA, the CDR3 is TGTGCCAGCAGGCTCACCGGGACCTTAAGTACTGAAGCTTTCTTT.

This clone was seen once. The chain is built from TRBV28 and TRBJ2-3; 10 positions match TRBD2. Germline V CDR1 and CDR2: MDHEN, SYDVKM. The CDR3 is made up of 16 amino acids. J lost 6 bases, V lost 4 bases, and 10 bases had no gene match. CDR3 amino acids: CASSSRTSGEVDTQYF. The CDR3 bases are TGTGCCAGCAGTTCCAGGACTAGCGGAGAAGTCGATACGCAGTATTTT.

The V call is TRBV29-1, the J call TRBJ1-3; 8 bases agree with TRBD1. The CDR3 is 19 residues long. The junction had 18 bases not matched to a gene; V was cut back by 4 bases and J by 1 base. CDR1 is SQVTM and CDR2 is ANQGSEA in the germline V gene. CDR3 DNA sequence: TGCAGCGTTGCCGGGACTCGGACAGGGTTGGTCGAGTCTGGAAACACCATATATTTT. It is translated as CSVAGTRTGLVESGNTIYF.

The chain recombines TRBV6-8 with TRBJ2-7, with TRBD1 as a possible D gene (6 bases). The CDR3 is 15 amino acids. Germline V CDR1 and CDR2: MNHGY, SAAAGT. Trimming shortened V by 2 bases and J by 6 bases, and 17 bases separated the two germline ends. The CDR3 loop reads CASSYEAGVSGEQYF. Written as DNA, the CDR3 is TGTGCCAGCAGTTACGAGGCAGGGGTAAGCGGCGAGCAGTACTTC.

V gene TRBV15 combines with J gene TRBJ2-2; D might be TRBD1 (6 bases). Germline-derived CDR1 and CDR2 are LNHNV and YYDKDF (reference sequence). V shed 9 bases and J shed 6 bases, with 17 bases lying between them. The CDR3 consists of 14 residues. The CDR3 DNA follows: TGTGCCACAAAACAGGGCGGCTCGCCCGGGGAGCTGTTTTTT. It specifies CATKQGGSPGELFF.

There are a few counts of this clone. The genes are TRBV29-1 and TRBJ1-1; tentative D call: TRBD1 (6 bases). CDR3 length: 13 residues. V lost 3 bases, J lost 8 bases, and 16 bases lay in between. The V gene's germline CDR1 is SQVTM and CDR2 ANQGSEA. CDR3 coding DNA: TGCAGCGTTGAGCTAAGGACAGCGGCGGAAGCTTTCTTT. Protein product: CSVELRTAAEAFF.

This clone appeared a few times. V gene TRBV6-7 combines with J gene TRBJ2-7, with no clear D. TRBV6-7 is noted as an ORF with a role that remains uncertain. This CDR3 comprises 14 residues. The germline V and J ends were trimmed by 7 bases and 4 bases, with 17 bases remaining between them. CDR3 region: CASTSPRAPYEQYF. In DNA, the CDR3 is TGTGCCAGCACGTCTCCCCGGGCTCCTTACGAGCAGTACTTC.

V usage is TRBV28 and J usage is TRBJ2-5; D could derive from TRBD1 or TRBD2 (5 bases each). Trimming cost V 4 bases and J 2 bases, with 20 bases left between them. The germline CDR1 and CDR2 sequences are MDHEN and SYDVKM. The CDR3 is made up of 17 amino acids. This CDR3 is CASSSPTQGEAQETQYF. CDR3 sequence (DNA): TGTGCCAGCAGTTCACCGACCCAGGGAGAGGCACAAGAGACCCAGTACTTC. Full variable domain (rest looked up from reference TRBV28 and TRBJ2-5): DVKVTQSSRYLVKRTGEKVFLECVQDMDHENMFWYRQDPGLGLRLIYFSYDVKMKEKGDIPEGYSVSREKKERFSLILESASTNQTSMYLCASSSPTQGEAQETQYFGPGTRLLVL.

This chain connects TRBV11-3 to TRBJ2-2; 11 positions match TRBD2. Losses at the gene ends were 3 bases for V and 7 bases for J; bases not matched to a gene: 7. Germline CDR1 is SGHNT and CDR2 is YENEEA. The CDR3 sequence is 16 residues long. The CDR3 is CASSLGTSGVGGELFF. CDR3 bases: TGTGCCAGCAGCTTGGGGACTAGCGGAGTAGGCGGGGAGCTGTTTTTT.

Judged by abundance, this clone is medium-sized. The rearrangement joins TRBV9 to TRBJ2-5; no definite D call. CDR1 is SGDLS and CDR2 is YYNGEE in the germline V gene. Trimming cost V 5 bases and J 1 base, with 9 bases left between them. The CDR3 is 13 residues long. Here the CDR3 reads CASSGWPQETQYF. CDR3 coding DNA: TGTGCCAGCAGTGGATGGCCCCAAGAGACCCAGTACTTC.

This clone came up a few times. The J gene is TRBJ2-3, the V gene TRBV9; D gene ambiguous. Deletions cut 2 bases from V and 3 bases from J, with 13 bases between. There are 15 residues in the CDR3. The germline CDR1 and CDR2 sequences are SGDLS and YYNGEE. The CDR3 DNA reads TGTGCCAGCAGCGTCGGCCCCGCGAGAACAGATACGCAGTATTTT. Translated, it gives CASSVGPARTDTQYF.

The rearrangement links TRBV19 to TRBJ2-1; the match to TRBD1 covers 8 bases. With 4 bases clipped from V and 3 bases from J, the junction kept 5 bases outside the gene matches. The CDR3 runs to 15 residues. Germline-derived CDR1 and CDR2 are LNHDA and SQIVND (reference sequence). CDR3 loop: CASSTGQDFYNEQFF. CDR3 DNA sequence: TGTGCCAGTAGTACGGGACAGGACTTCTACAATGAGCAGTTCTTC.

This clone was detected a few times. The CDR3 DNA is TGTGCCAGCAGTGAACAGGCGCTGGGAAGCGGTACGCAGTATTTT. It yields the protein CASSEQALGSGTQYF. This chain connects TRBV9 to TRBJ2-3, with D perhaps being TRBD1 or TRBD2 (5 bases each). The germline V gene has CDR1 SGDLS and CDR2 YYNGEE. The CDR3 length is 15 residues. V lost 5 bases, J lost 8 bases, and 21 bases lay in between.